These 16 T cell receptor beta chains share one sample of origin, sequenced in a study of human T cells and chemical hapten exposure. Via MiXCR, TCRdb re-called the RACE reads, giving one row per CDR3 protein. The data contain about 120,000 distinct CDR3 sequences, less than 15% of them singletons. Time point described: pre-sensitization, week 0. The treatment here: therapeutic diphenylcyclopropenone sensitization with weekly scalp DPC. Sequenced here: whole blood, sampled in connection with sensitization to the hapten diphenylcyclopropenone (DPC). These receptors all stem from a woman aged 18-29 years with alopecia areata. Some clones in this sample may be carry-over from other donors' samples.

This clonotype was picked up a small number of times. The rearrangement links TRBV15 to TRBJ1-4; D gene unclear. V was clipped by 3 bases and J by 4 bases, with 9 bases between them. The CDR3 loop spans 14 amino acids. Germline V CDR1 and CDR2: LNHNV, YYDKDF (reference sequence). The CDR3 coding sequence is TGTGCCACCAGCAGCGGCGCTCTTAATGAAAAACTGTTTTTT. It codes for CATSSGALNEKLFF.

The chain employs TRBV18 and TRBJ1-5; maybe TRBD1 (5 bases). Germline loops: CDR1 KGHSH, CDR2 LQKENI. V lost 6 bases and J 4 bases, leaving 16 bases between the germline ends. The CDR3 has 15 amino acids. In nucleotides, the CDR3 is TGTGCCAGCTCCATTACCGGGGCCAAAAATCAGCCCCAGCATTTT. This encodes CASSITGAKNQPQHF.

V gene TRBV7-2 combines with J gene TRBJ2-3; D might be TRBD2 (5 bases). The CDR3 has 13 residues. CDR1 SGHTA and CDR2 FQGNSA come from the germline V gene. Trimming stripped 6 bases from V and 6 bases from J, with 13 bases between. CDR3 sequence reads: CASRPPTSDTQYF. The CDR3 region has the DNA TGTGCCAGCAGACCTCCTACTAGTGATACGCAGTATTTT.

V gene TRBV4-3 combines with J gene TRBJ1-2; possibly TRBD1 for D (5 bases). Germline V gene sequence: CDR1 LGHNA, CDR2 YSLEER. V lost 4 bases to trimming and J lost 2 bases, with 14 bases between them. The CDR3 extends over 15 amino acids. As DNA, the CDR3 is TGCGCCAGCAGCCGAGGGATGGGGGACAACTATGGCTACACCTTC. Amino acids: CASSRGMGDNYGYTF.

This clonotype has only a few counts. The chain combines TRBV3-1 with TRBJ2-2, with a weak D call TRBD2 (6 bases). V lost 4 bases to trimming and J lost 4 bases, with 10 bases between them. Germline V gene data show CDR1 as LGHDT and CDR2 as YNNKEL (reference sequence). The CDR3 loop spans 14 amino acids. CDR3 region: CASSPTRFTGELFF. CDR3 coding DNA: TGTGCCAGCAGCCCGACTAGATTCACCGGGGAGCTGTTTTTT. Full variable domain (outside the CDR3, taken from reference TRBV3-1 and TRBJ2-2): DTAVSQTPKYLVTQMGNDKSIKCEQNLGHDTMYWYKQDSKKFLKIMFSYNNKELIINETVPNRFSPKSPDKAHLNLHINSLELGDSAVYFCASSPTRFTGELFFGEGSRLTVL.

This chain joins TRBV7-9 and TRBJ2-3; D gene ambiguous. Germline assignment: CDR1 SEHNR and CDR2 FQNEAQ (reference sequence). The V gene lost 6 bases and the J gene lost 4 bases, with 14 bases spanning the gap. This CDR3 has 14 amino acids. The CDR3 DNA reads TGTGCCAGCAGACCCGGCGGCGCGGCAGATACGCAGTATTTT. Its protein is CASRPGGAADTQYF.

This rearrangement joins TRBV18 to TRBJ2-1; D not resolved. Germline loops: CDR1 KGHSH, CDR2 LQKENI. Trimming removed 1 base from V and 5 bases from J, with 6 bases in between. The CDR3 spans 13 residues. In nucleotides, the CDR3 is TGTGCCAGCTCACCACGGCAGGACAATGAGCAGTTCTTC. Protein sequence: CASSPRQDNEQFF. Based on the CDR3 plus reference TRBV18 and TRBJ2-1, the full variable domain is NAGVMQNPRHLVRRRGQEARLRCSPMKGHSHVYWYRQLPEEGLKFMVYLQKENIIDESGMPKERFSAEFPKEGPSILRIQQVVRGDSAAYFCASSPRQDNEQFFGPGTRLTVL.

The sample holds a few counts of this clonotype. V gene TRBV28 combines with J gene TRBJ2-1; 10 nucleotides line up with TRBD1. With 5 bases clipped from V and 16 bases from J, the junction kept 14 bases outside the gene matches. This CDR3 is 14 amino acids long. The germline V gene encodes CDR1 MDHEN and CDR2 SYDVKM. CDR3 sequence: CASSRQGAVEKDFF. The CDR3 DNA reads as TGTGCCAGCAGTCGACAGGGGGCCGTAGAAAAGGACTTCTTC.

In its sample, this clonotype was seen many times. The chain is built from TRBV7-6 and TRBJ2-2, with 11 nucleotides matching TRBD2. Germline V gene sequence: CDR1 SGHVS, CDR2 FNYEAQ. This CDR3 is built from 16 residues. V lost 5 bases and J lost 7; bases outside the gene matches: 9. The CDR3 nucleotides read TGTGCCAGCAGCCCTATAGCGGGGGGGCCAGTCGGGGAGCTGTTTTTT. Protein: CASSPIAGGPVGELFF.

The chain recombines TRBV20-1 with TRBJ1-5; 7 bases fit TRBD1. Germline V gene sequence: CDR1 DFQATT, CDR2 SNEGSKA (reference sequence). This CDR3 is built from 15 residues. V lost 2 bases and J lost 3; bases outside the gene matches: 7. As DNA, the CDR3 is TGCAGTGCTAGAAGACAGGGACCCTTCAATCAGCCCCAGCATTTT. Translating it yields CSARRQGPFNQPQHF.

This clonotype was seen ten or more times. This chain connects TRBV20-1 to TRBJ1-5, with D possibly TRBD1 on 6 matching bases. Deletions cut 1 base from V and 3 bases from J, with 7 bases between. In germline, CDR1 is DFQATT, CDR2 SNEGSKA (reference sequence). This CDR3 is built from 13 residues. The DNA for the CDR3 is TGCAGTGCTAGAGGGACAGTCAATCAGCCCCAGCATTTT. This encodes CSARGTVNQPQHF.

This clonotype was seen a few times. Written as DNA, the CDR3 is TGTGCCACCTCCCCTGGCACAGATACGCAGTATTTT. This codes for CATSPGTDTQYF. The chain couples TRBV12-3 or TRBV12-4 to TRBJ2-3; D gene uncertain. The CDR3 is 12 residues long. V was trimmed by 10 bases and J by 1 base, leaving 9 bases between them.

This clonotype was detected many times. The chain's CDR3 is CSAERGSSYNEQFF. DNA for the CDR3: TGCAGCGCTGAGCGGGGCAGCTCCTACAATGAGCAGTTCTTC. The chain joins TRBV29-1 to TRBJ2-1, with TRBD2 identical over 7 bases. This CDR3 is built from 14 residues. The germline CDR1 and CDR2 sequences are SQVTM and ANQGSEA. The J segment lost 0 bases and the V segment lost 7 bases, leaving 6 bases of the junction unmatched.

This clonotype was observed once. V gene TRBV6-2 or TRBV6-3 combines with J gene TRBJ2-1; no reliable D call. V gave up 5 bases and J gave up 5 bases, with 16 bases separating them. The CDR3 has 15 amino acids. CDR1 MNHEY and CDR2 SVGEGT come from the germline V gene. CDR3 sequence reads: CASSMLRSPNNEQFF. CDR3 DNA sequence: TGTGCCAGCAGTATGCTCCGGTCCCCAAACAATGAGCAGTTCTTC.

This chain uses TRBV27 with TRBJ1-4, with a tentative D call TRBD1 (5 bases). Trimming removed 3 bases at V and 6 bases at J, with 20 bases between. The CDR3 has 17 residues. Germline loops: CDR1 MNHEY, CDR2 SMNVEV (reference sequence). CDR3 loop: CASSLPISWGEDEKLFF. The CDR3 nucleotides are TGTGCCAGCAGTTTGCCCATATCGTGGGGGGAGGATGAAAAACTGTTTTTT.

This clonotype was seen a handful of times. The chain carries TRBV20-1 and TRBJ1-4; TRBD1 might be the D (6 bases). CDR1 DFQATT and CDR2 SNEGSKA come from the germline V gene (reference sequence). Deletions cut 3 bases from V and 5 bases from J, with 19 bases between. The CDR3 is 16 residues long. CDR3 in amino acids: CSARRRQVPPNEKLFF. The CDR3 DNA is TGCAGTGCTAGGAGACGACAGGTCCCTCCGAATGAAAAACTGTTTTTT.